One sample yielded the 31 T cell receptor beta chains listed below, sequenced in a study of technical replicates of blood from several donors. Clones were sequenced by immunoSEQ multiplex PCR, and TCRdb holds only the in-frame ones, with some missing. The profile shows tens of thousands of clones, under 95% of them singletons. The sample taken for sequencing was T cells isolated from PBMCs. The receptor set was obtained from a human donor in good health.

The chain combines TRBV5-6 with TRBJ2-7, with a tentative D call TRBD1 (6 bases). CDR3 length: 13 residues. Germline V lookup: CDR1 SGHDT, CDR2 YYEEEE. Between the trimmed V and J ends, which lost 6 bases and 6 bases, there was a span of 16 bases. CDR3 in amino acids: CASTPLTGGEQYF. The CDR3 bases are TGTGCCAGCACACCCCTGACAGGAGGCGAGCAGTACTTC.

The chain recombines TRBV20-1 with TRBJ2-5; D might be TRBD2 (6 bases). Germline CDR1 reads DFQATT; CDR2 reads SNEGSKA (reference sequence). Trimming stripped 8 bases from V and 4 bases from J, with 8 bases between. The CDR3 totals 10 residues. The CDR3 DNA follows: TGCAGTCCACTAGCAGAGACCCAGTACTTC. It is translated as CSPLAETQYF.

V usage is TRBV18 and J usage is TRBJ2-7; a weak D match, TRBD2 (7 bases). Per the germline V gene, CDR1 is KGHSH and CDR2 is LQKENI. Trimming took off 9 bases at V and 0 bases at J, with 21 bases between the two ends. CDR3 length: 16 amino acids. The CDR3 bases are TGTGCCAGTCCCCCCACCGGGGGGCGGGCCTCCTACGAGCAGTACTTC. Its protein product is CASPPTGGRASYEQYF.

In this sample, this clone turned up once. The chain has TRBV9 and TRBJ2-1, with TRBD2 matching 10 bases. Unmatched junction bases numbered 1, after V lost 4 bases and J lost 0 bases. Per germline, CDR1 SGDLS and CDR2 YYNGEE. This CDR3 has 15 amino acids. CDR3 DNA sequence: TGTGCCAGCAGCCCTAGCGGGAGCTCCTACAATGAGCAGTTCTTC. It translates to CASSPSGSSYNEQFF.

The sample holds a few counts of this clone. The rearrangement links TRBV18 to TRBJ1-1; D gene uncertain. Between the trimmed V and J ends, which lost 2 bases and 8 bases, there was a span of 6 bases. The germline V gene encodes CDR1 KGHSH and CDR2 LQKENI. This CDR3 region has 11 residues. CDR3 sequence: CASSPGTEAFF. The CDR3 DNA is TGTGCCAGCTCACCAGGTACAGAAGCTTTCTTT.

This CDR3 is CASSLSGGPVDTQYF. In DNA, the CDR3 is TGTGCCAGCAGCTTATCAGGAGGGCCGGTAGATACGCAGTATTTT. The chain joins TRBV7-8 to TRBJ2-3, with D possibly TRBD2 on 6 matching bases. The V end lost 2 bases, the J end lost 5 bases, and 14 bases lay between the germline ends. This CDR3 comprises 15 residues. Germline V gene data show CDR1 as SGHVS and CDR2 as FQNEAQ.

The chain combines TRBV19 with TRBJ2-3; a weak D match, TRBD2 (6 bases). From germline, CDR1 is LNHDA and CDR2 SQIVND (reference sequence). CDR3 length: 16 residues. V lost 0 bases, J lost 2 bases, and 12 bases lay in between. CDR3 sequence: CASSIDISGSTDTQYF. The CDR3 nucleotides are TGTGCCAGTAGTATAGATATTAGCGGATCCACAGATACGCAGTATTTT.

V gene TRBV11-2 combines with J gene TRBJ2-7; 13 bases line up with TRBD2. J gave up 0 bases and V 2 bases, and 7 bases lay outside the gene matches. The CDR3 extends over 18 amino acids. Germline loops: CDR1 SGHAT, CDR2 FQNNGV. CDR3 DNA sequence: TGTGCCAGCAGCTTATTACTAGCGGGAGGGACCCACTCCTACGAGCAGTACTTC. Protein sequence: CASSLLLAGGTHSYEQYF.

The chain uses TRBV7-9 and TRBJ2-5; D ambiguous. V shed 5 bases and J shed 2 bases, with 3 bases lying between them. Germline V CDR1 and CDR2: SEHNR, FQNEAQ (reference sequence). CDR3 length: 11 residues. CDR3 protein: CASSLQETQYF. The CDR3 coding sequence is TGTGCCAGCAGCCTGCAAGAGACCCAGTACTTC.

The chain recombines TRBV27 with TRBJ2-7; a possible D gene is TRBD1 (6 bases). Germline CDR1 MNHEY, CDR2 SMNVEV (reference sequence). This CDR3 spans 16 amino acids. V lost 5 bases, J lost 0 bases, and 17 bases lay in between. CDR3 protein: CASSLGGDRSSYEQYF. DNA of the CDR3: TGTGCCAGCAGTCTAGGGGGAGACAGAAGCTCCTACGAGCAGTACTTC.

This chain connects TRBV30 to TRBJ2-1; TRBD1 agrees at 9 bases. Germline-derived CDR1 and CDR2 are GTSNPN and SVGIG (reference sequence). The CDR3 spans 15 residues. Trimming removed 2 bases from V and 6 bases from J; junction bases left unmatched: 8. The CDR3 protein is CAWSPGTGPINEQFF. For the CDR3, the DNA is TGTGCCTGGAGTCCCGGGACAGGGCCCATCAATGAGCAGTTCTTC. The entire variable domain, with the rest obtained from reference TRBV30 and TRBJ2-1, is as follows: SQTIHQWPATLVQPVGSPLSLECTVEGTSNPNLYWYRQAAGRGLQLLFYSVGIGQISSEVPQNLSASRPQDRQFILSSKKLLLSDSGFYLCAWSPGTGPINEQFFGPGTRLTVL.

This sequence joins TRBV7-9 and TRBJ2-7, with D possibly matching TRBD2 (6 bases). This CDR3 is built from 14 residues. Trimming shortened V by 4 bases and J by 3 bases, and 13 bases separated the two germline ends. Germline V lookup: CDR1 SEHNR, CDR2 FQNEAQ (reference sequence). For the CDR3, the DNA is TGTGCCAGCAGCTCCGCGGGACTCAGCTACGAGCAGTACTTC. Translated: CASSSAGLSYEQYF.

The chain is built from TRBV21-1 and TRBJ2-3; the table's D call, TRBD2, was not checked against the DNA. TRBV21-1 is a documented pseudogene. The CDR3 runs to 15 residues. The CDR3 spells CASRTAGASTDTQYF. DNA for the CDR3: TGTGCCAGCAGAACGGCGGGAGCTAGCACAGATACGCAGTATTTT.

This chain connects TRBV13 to TRBJ1-6, with TRBD1 matching over 7 bases. Germline V CDR1 and CDR2: PRHDT, FYEKMQ (reference sequence). CDR3 length: 13 amino acids. Losses at the gene ends were 5 bases for V and 6 bases for J; bases not matched to a gene: 1. CDR3 DNA sequence: TGTGCCAGCAGCAGACAGGGTAATTCACCCCTCCACTTT. Residues: CASSRQGNSPLHF.

This chain connects TRBV6-5 to TRBJ1-1, with D unresolved. Between the trimmed V and J ends, which lost 8 bases and 5 bases, there was a span of 18 bases. The CDR3 runs to 14 residues. Germline CDR1 reads MNHEY; CDR2 reads SVGAGI. This CDR3 reads CASARLPLWTEAFF. The CDR3 region has the DNA TGTGCCAGCGCAAGACTTCCTTTGTGGACTGAAGCTTTCTTT.

This chain connects TRBV2 to TRBJ2-7; 7 positions agree with TRBD1. This CDR3 region has 16 residues. The V gene's germline CDR1 is SNHLY and CDR2 FYNNEI. Germline trimming cut 3 bases from V and 2 bases from J; bases unmatched to any gene: 10. CDR3 in DNA: TGTGCCAGCAGTGAGGGCCCAGTGGGACAGCCCTACGAGCAGTACTTC. This codes for CASSEGPVGQPYEQYF.

The chain couples TRBV19 to TRBJ2-7, with TRBD2 matching over 9 bases. CDR1 and CDR2 from the germline V gene are LNHDA and SQIVND (reference sequence). V was clipped by 3 bases and J by 6 bases; unmatched bases: 9. The length of the CDR3 is 15 residues. The CDR3 nucleotides are TGTGCCAGTAGTATCGGTGCGGGAGGGCCTCCCGAGCAGTACTTC. This codes for CASSIGAGGPPEQYF.

This clone has a handful of counts. The chain combines TRBV30 with TRBJ1-1; 8 nucleotides match TRBD1. V was clipped by 0 bases and J by 5 bases; unmatched bases: 5. Germline V lookup: CDR1 GTSNPN, CDR2 SVGIG (reference sequence). This CDR3 has 14 residues. The CDR3 here is CAWSVRQGATEAFF. DNA of the CDR3: TGTGCCTGGAGTGTACGGCAGGGGGCTACTGAAGCTTTCTTT.

This sequence joins TRBV6-1 and TRBJ2-7, with a tentative D call TRBD2 (5 bases). Germline V gene sequence: CDR1 MNHNS, CDR2 SASEGT. The CDR3 totals 14 residues. V shed 4 bases and J shed 0 bases, with 10 bases lying between them. CDR3 residues: CASSARVHSYEQYF. In nucleotides, the CDR3 is TGTGCCAGCAGTGCGCGGGTACACTCCTACGAGCAGTACTTC.

The chain is built from TRBV19 and TRBJ2-7; possibly TRBD1 for D (5 bases). Trimming left V 2 bases short and J 6 bases short, with 20 bases between. Germline-derived CDR1 and CDR2 are LNHDA and SQIVND (reference sequence). The CDR3 contains 16 residues. The CDR3 reads CASSITTAILSGEQYF. CDR3 sequence (DNA): TGTGCCAGTAGTATAACGACAGCCATCCTCTCGGGCGAGCAGTACTTC.

The rearrangement joins TRBV7-3 to TRBJ1-2; D is unclear. Trimming stripped 2 bases from V and 2 bases from J, with 18 bases between. Looked up from germline, CDR1 is SGHTA and CDR2 is FQGTGA. This CDR3 has 17 residues. CDR3 sequence (DNA): TGTGCCAGCAGCTTAGACGGTCGCACCAGGATCAACTATGGCTACACCTTC. It is translated as CASSLDGRTRINYGYTF.

This clone was counted only a few times. The chain joins TRBV9 to TRBJ1-1; D may be TRBD1 (5 bases). This CDR3 is 14 amino acids long. Deletions cut 0 bases from V and 3 bases from J, with 9 bases between. Per germline, CDR1 SGDLS and CDR2 YYNGEE. This CDR3 is CASSVDWGDTEAFF. DNA of the CDR3: TGTGCCAGCAGCGTAGACTGGGGGGACACTGAAGCTTTCTTT.

The chain is built from TRBV10-1 and TRBJ2-7; 9 bases fit TRBD1. J lost 2 bases, V lost 4 bases, and 6 bases had no gene match. CDR1 and CDR2 from the germline V gene are WNHNN and SYGVQD (reference sequence). The CDR3 runs to 15 residues. CDR3 nucleotides: TGCGCCAGCAGTGGACCGGGACAGGGAACCTACGAGCAGTACTTC. Protein: CASSGPGQGTYEQYF.

V usage is TRBV11-2 and J usage is TRBJ1-1; no firm D call. V lost 6 bases and J 1 base, leaving 6 bases between the germline ends. Germline CDR1 and CDR2: SGHAT and FQNNGV. The CDR3 sequence is 12 residues long. Here the CDR3 reads CASSLQNTEAFF. CDR3 DNA: TGTGCCAGCAGTTTACAGAACACTGAAGCTTTCTTT.

CDR3 bases: TGCGCCAGCAGCTTAGAGGGGGCCTACTACAATGAGCAGTTCTTC. Protein product: CASSLEGAYYNEQFF. The chain joins TRBV5-1 to TRBJ2-1; 7 nucleotides match TRBD1. The V and J ends lost 2 bases and 3 bases, in that order; junction bases with no gene match: 5. Germline-derived CDR1 and CDR2 are SGHRS and YFSETQ. This CDR3 has 15 residues.

The chain employs TRBV28 and TRBJ2-1; TRBD2 matches at 9 bases. The CDR3 is 15 residues long. Germline CDR1 reads MDHEN; CDR2 reads SYDVKM. Trimming at V came to 5 bases and at J to 1 base, leaving 3 bases not matched to a gene. The CDR3 DNA follows: TGTGCCAGCAGTAGACTAGCGGATTCCTACAATGAGCAGTTCTTC. Its protein product is CASSRLADSYNEQFF.

The chain recombines TRBV6-5 with TRBJ1-2; perhaps TRBD1 as D (6 bases). The length of the CDR3 is 15 residues. The germline V and J ends were trimmed by 5 bases and 2 bases, with 15 bases remaining between them. The germline V gene has CDR1 MNHEY and CDR2 SVGAGI. CDR3 in amino acids: CASSKQGALNYGYTF. CDR3 sequence (DNA): TGTGCCAGCAGTAAACAGGGAGCTTTGAACTATGGCTACACCTTC.

This rearrangement joins TRBV19 to TRBJ2-2; D is perhaps TRBD1 (5 bases). Germline-derived CDR1 and CDR2 are LNHDA and SQIVND (reference sequence). The CDR3 runs 14 residues. V was clipped by 5 bases and J by 1 base, with 8 bases between them. CDR3 in DNA: TGTGCCAGTAGTTCACAGGTGAACACCGGGGAGCTGTTTTTT. It translates to CASSSQVNTGELFF. Full variable domain (outside the CDR3, taken from reference TRBV19 and TRBJ2-2): DGGITQSPKYLFRKEGQNVTLSCEQNLNHDAMYWYRQDPGQGLRLIYYSQIVNDFQKGDIAEGYSVSREKKESFPLTVTSAQKNPTAFYLCASSSQVNTGELFFGEGSRLTVL.

The rearrangement joins TRBV10-3 to TRBJ1-3, with 9 positions matching TRBD1. With V trimmed by 6 bases and J by 6 bases, 6 bases remained unmatched. The CDR3 sequence is 14 residues long. Germline assignment: CDR1 ENHRY and CDR2 SYGVKD. CDR3 nucleotide sequence: TGTGCCATCAGGGAAGGACAGGGGACAAACACCATATATTTT. It is translated as CAIREGQGTNTIYF.

This rearrangement joins TRBV7-9 to TRBJ2-7, with 8 bases matching TRBD2. V was pared by 5 bases and J by 2 bases, with 11 bases of the junction left unmatched. Per the germline V gene, CDR1 is SEHNR and CDR2 is FQNEAQ (reference sequence). The CDR3 has 16 amino acids. The CDR3 here is CASSTITGGLTYEQYF. CDR3 DNA: TGTGCCAGCAGCACGATCACGGGAGGGCTTACCTACGAGCAGTACTTC.

The rearrangement joins TRBV5-4 to TRBJ2-1; D may be TRBD2 (5 bases). The CDR3 is 15 residues long. Between the trimmed V and J ends, which lost 4 bases and 6 bases, there was a span of 17 bases. Germline V CDR1 and CDR2: SGHNT, YYREEE (reference sequence). For the CDR3, the DNA is TGTGCCAGCAGCCCGGGGAGAAGTCTCCGCAATGAGCAGTTCTTC. This codes for CASSPGRSLRNEQFF.